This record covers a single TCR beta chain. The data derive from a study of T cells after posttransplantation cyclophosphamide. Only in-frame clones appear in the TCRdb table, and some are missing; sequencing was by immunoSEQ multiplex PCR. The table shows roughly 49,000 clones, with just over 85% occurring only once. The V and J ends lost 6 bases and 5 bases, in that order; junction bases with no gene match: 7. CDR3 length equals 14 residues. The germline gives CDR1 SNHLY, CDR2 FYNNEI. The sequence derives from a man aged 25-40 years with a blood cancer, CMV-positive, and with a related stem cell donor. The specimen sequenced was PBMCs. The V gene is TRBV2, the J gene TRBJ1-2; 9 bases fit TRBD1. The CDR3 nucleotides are TGTGCCAGCAGGAGGACAGGGGATCATTATGGCTACACCTTC. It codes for CASRRTGDHYGYTF.